This passage covers 28 T cell receptor beta chains from one sample sequenced in a study of technical replicates of blood from a handful of donors. Profiling relied on immunoSEQ multiplex PCR, and the TCRdb table lists in-frame clones only, not all of them. The sample includes more than 90,000 clones, around 95% of them seen just once. Sequenced sample: T cells isolated from PBMCs. The receptor source for this set is a human donor in good health.

CDR3: CASSSLGDSWEETQYF. The DNA for the CDR3 is TGTGCCAGCAGCTCCCTAGGAGACAGTTGGGAAGAGACCCAGTACTTC. V usage is TRBV28 and J usage is TRBJ2-5, with a weak D call TRBD1 (5 bases). Trimming stripped 6 bases from V and 3 bases from J, with 20 bases between. Germline V gives CDR1 MDHEN, CDR2 SYDVKM. This CDR3 is 16 amino acids long.

J is TRBJ2-3 and V is TRBV6-5; D perhaps matches TRBD2 (6 bases). V dropped 2 bases and J dropped 6 bases, with 15 bases sitting between them. Germline assignment: CDR1 MNHEY and CDR2 SVGAGI. The CDR3 is 15 residues long. DNA of the CDR3: TGTGCCAGCAGTTACGGCCTACTAGCATCCGATACGCAGTATTTT. Translated: CASSYGLLASDTQYF.

The CDR3 is CASSQNREGFSYNEQFF. The DNA of the CDR3 is TGTGCCAGCAGCCAAAACAGGGAGGGATTCTCCTACAATGAGCAGTTCTTC. This chain links TRBV7-9 with TRBJ2-1; D might be TRBD2 (7 bases). Trimming cost V 5 bases and J 0 bases, with 17 bases left between them. This CDR3 has 17 amino acids. CDR1 is SEHNR, CDR2 FQNEAQ, per germline (reference sequence).

The chain carries TRBV9 and TRBJ2-1; TRBD2 matches at 8 bases. The V and J ends lost 7 bases and 4 bases, in that order; junction bases with no gene match: 7. Germline V gene data show CDR1 as SGDLS and CDR2 as YYNGEE. This CDR3 has 14 amino acids. The CDR3 DNA reads TGTGCCAGCTCTCCTACGGGGGGGTACAATGAGCAGTTCTTC. Residues: CASSPTGGYNEQFF.

This chain connects TRBV5-1 to TRBJ2-2; D remains unclear. This CDR3 is 16 amino acids long. V was clipped by 0 bases and J by 3 bases, with 12 bases between them. Per germline, CDR1 SGHRS and CDR2 YFSETQ. The CDR3 nucleotides read TGCGCCAGCAGCTTGGGGCAGCGCCCGGACACCGGGGAGCTGTTTTTT. Translating gives CASSLGQRPDTGELFF.

This CDR3 is CASADRFPGELFF. CDR3 DNA: TGTGCCAGCGCGGACAGATTCCCCGGGGAGCTGTTTTTT. The genes are TRBV19 and TRBJ2-2, with a weak D call TRBD1 (6 bases). Germline-derived CDR1 and CDR2 are LNHDA and SQIVND (reference sequence). V lost 9 bases to trimming and J lost 6 bases, with 14 bases between them. This CDR3 has 13 amino acids.

The chain combines TRBV19 with TRBJ2-7; 9 bases fit TRBD1. Germline V gene lookup returns CDR1 LNHDA and CDR2 SQIVND (reference sequence). Germline trimming cut 1 base from V and 3 bases from J; bases unmatched to any gene: 4. The CDR3 consists of 15 residues. This CDR3 is CASSIGGQGSYEQYF. As DNA, the CDR3 is TGTGCCAGTAGTATAGGCGGACAGGGGAGCTACGAGCAGTACTTC.

CDR3 sequence: CASSMRGTENQPQHF. The CDR3 region has the DNA TGTGCCAGTAGTATGAGAGGGACAGAGAATCAGCCCCAGCATTTT. V usage is TRBV19 and J usage is TRBJ1-5; 7 bases align to TRBD1. CDR1 and CDR2 from the germline V gene are LNHDA and SQIVND (reference sequence). This CDR3 has 15 amino acids. The ends lost 3 bases at V and 4 bases at J; junction bases unmatched: 6.

In this sample, this clone turned up once. The chain recombines TRBV7-9 with TRBJ1-1; the match to TRBD1 covers 10 bases. Germline V gene data show CDR1 as SEHNR and CDR2 as FQNEAQ (reference sequence). The ends lost 0 bases at V and 1 base at J; junction bases unmatched: 11. The CDR3 runs to 19 residues. CDR3 loop: CASSLAPIGQGGRNTEAFF. DNA of the CDR3: TGTGCCAGCAGCTTAGCACCGATAGGACAGGGGGGAAGGAACACTGAAGCTTTCTTT.

As concerns this clone: One end of the junction fails to match germline, which may point to a read error. The gene calls are TRBV19 and TRBJ2-7; 10 bases fit TRBD2. This CDR3 contains 13 residues. Germline CDR1 is LNHDA and CDR2 is SQIVND (reference sequence). Here the CDR3 reads CASRIAGGGEQYF. CDR3 DNA sequence: TGTGCCAGTAGGATAGCGGGAGGCGGCGAGCAGTACTTC.

The chain is built from TRBV9 and TRBJ1-3; 10 bases align to TRBD1. V was clipped by 4 bases and J by 3 bases; unmatched bases: 4. Germline CDR1 reads SGDLS; CDR2 reads YYNGEE. The CDR3 runs 15 residues. CDR3 region: CASSLDRGLGNTIYF. CDR3 DNA sequence: TGTGCCAGCAGCCTAGACAGGGGGCTTGGAAACACCATATATTTT.

The DNA for the CDR3 is TGTGCCAGCTCACGGACAGGGGGCGAGAACACTGAAGCTTTCTTT. It is translated as CASSRTGGENTEAFF. V usage is TRBV18 and J usage is TRBJ1-1, with TRBD1 identical over 11 bases. J lost 1 base, V lost 4 bases, and 2 bases had no gene match. The germline V gene encodes CDR1 KGHSH and CDR2 LQKENI. The CDR3 length is 15 residues.

The CDR3 DNA reads TGTGCCAGCTCACTGACAGACTCAATCTCTGGAAACACCATATATTTT. Protein product: CASSLTDSISGNTIYF. V gene TRBV18 combines with J gene TRBJ1-3; D may be TRBD1 (5 bases). Germline lookup yields CDR1 KGHSH and CDR2 LQKENI. This CDR3 spans 16 amino acids. V was pared by 4 bases and J by 0 bases, with 13 bases between.

V gene TRBV13 combines with J gene TRBJ2-1, with 9 bases fitting TRBD2. CDR1 and CDR2 (germline): PRHDT, FYEKMQ (reference sequence). CDR3 length: 15 amino acids. V dropped 5 bases and J dropped 2; count of bases not matched to a gene: 4. This chain's CDR3 is CASSPAGGTYNEQFF. The CDR3 bases are TGTGCCAGCAGCCCGGCGGGGGGGACCTACAATGAGCAGTTCTTC.

V is TRBV11-3 and J is TRBJ2-5; D gene uncertain. Germline V lookup: CDR1 SGHNT, CDR2 YENEEA. The CDR3 is 12 residues long. V shed 5 bases and J shed 7 bases, with 11 bases lying between them. CDR3 DNA sequence: TGTGCCAGCAGCCCACCGGTCGGGACCCAGTACTTC. Translating it yields CASSPPVGTQYF. The variable domain in full, completed from reference TRBV11-3 and TRBJ2-5, reads EAGVVQSPRYKIIEKKQPVAFWCNPISGHNTLYWYLQNLGQGPELLIRYENEEAVDDSQLPKDRFSAERLKGVDSTLKIQPAELGDSAVYLCASSPPVGTQYFGPGTRLLVL.

V is TRBV5-1 and J is TRBJ1-4; D call uncertain. Germline CDR1 and CDR2: SGHRS and YFSETQ. The CDR3 is made up of 17 amino acids. V lost 0 bases to trimming and J lost 5 bases, with 17 bases between them. The CDR3 protein is CASSLVGRPIKNEKLFF. CDR3 nucleotide sequence: TGCGCCAGCAGCTTGGTGGGCCGTCCGATAAAAAATGAAAAACTGTTTTTT.

This clone was seen only once. The V gene is TRBV29-1, the J gene TRBJ2-7; 10 bases map to TRBD2. Germline CDR1 reads SQVTM; CDR2 reads ANQGSEA. Trimming removed 6 bases from V and 4 bases from J; junction bases left unmatched: 12. The CDR3 has 15 amino acids. Written as DNA, the CDR3 is TGCAGCGTCCTAGCGGGAGTAAGGGGCGGGTACGAGCAGTACTTC. It is translated as CSVLAGVRGGYEQYF.

The V and J genes are TRBV5-4 and TRBJ2-6, with D possibly being TRBD1 (5 bases). V was clipped by 0 bases and J by 0 bases, with 13 bases between them. This CDR3 spans 18 amino acids. The germline V gene encodes CDR1 SGHNT and CDR2 YYREEE (reference sequence). The CDR3 DNA follows: TGTGCCAGCAGCTTGGAACCAGGGCGGCGCTCTGGGGCCAACGTCCTGACTTTC. Protein: CASSLEPGRRSGANVLTF.

V gene TRBV21-1 combines with J gene TRBJ1-2; the DNA was not used to check the table's D call, TRBD1. TRBV21-1 is described as a pseudogene. The CDR3 length is 12 residues. The CDR3 bases are TGTGCCAGCAGCACGGCAGGGGGAGGCTACACCTTC. Translating it yields CASSTAGGGYTF.

The chain employs TRBV27 and TRBJ2-1, with 7 bases matching TRBD2. Germline V gene sequence: CDR1 MNHEY, CDR2 SMNVEV (reference sequence). The CDR3 consists of 14 residues. The J segment lost 7 bases and the V segment lost 4 bases, leaving 7 bases of the junction unmatched. The CDR3 DNA reads as TGTGCCAGCAGTTGGGCGGGAGTATCAAATGAGCAGTTCTTC. Translation: CASSWAGVSNEQFF.

This chain connects TRBV10-3 to TRBJ2-1; TRBD2 agrees at 12 bases. With 0 bases clipped from V and 5 bases from J, the junction kept 8 bases outside the gene matches. Germline V lookup: CDR1 ENHRY, CDR2 SYGVKD. This CDR3 is 18 amino acids long. CDR3 protein: CAISESKGGLAGDNEQFF. CDR3 coding DNA: TGTGCCATCAGTGAGTCGAAGGGGGGACTAGCGGGCGACAATGAGCAGTTCTTC.

The V and J genes are TRBV2 and TRBJ1-2; 7 bases line up with TRBD1. V lost 2 bases, J lost 4 bases, and 7 bases stayed unmatched. The CDR3 runs to 15 residues. Germline V gives CDR1 SNHLY, CDR2 FYNNEI. CDR3 residues: CASSERPGQSYGYTF. CDR3 DNA: TGTGCCAGCAGTGAACGACCGGGACAGAGCTATGGCTACACCTTC. The full variable domain, completed using reference TRBV2 and TRBJ1-2, is EPEVTQTPSHQVTQMGQEVILRCVPISNHLYFYWYRQILGQKVEFLVSFYNNEISEKSEIFDDQFSVERPDGSNFTLKIRSTKLEDSAMYFCASSERPGQSYGYTFGSGTRLTVV.

CDR3 sequence: CASNNRREQFF. The CDR3 DNA follows: TGTGCCAGCAACAACCGGCGGGAGCAGTTCTTC. The chain uses TRBV6-6 and TRBJ2-1; no reliable D call. The CDR3 is made up of 11 amino acids. Trimming took 7 bases from V and 10 from J, leaving 11 bases between them. CDR1 MNHNY and CDR2 SVGAGI come from the germline V gene (reference sequence).

The J gene is TRBJ2-1, the V gene TRBV5-5; 12 nucleotides line up with TRBD1. In germline, CDR1 is SGHKS, CDR2 YYEKEE (reference sequence). The CDR3 has 18 amino acids. V lost 4 bases, J lost 6 bases, and 14 bases stayed unmatched. The DNA of the CDR3 is TGTGCCAGCAGCGGGCCCTTTGTGGGACAGGGGGCTGTCAATGAGCAGTTCTTC. Its translation: CASSGPFVGQGAVNEQFF.

The chain uses TRBV9 and TRBJ1-2; TRBD1 is a possible D gene (6 bases). The CDR3 consists of 15 residues. Germline values: CDR1 SGDLS, CDR2 YYNGEE. V gave up 4 bases and J gave up 5 bases, with 18 bases separating them. CDR3 in DNA: TGTGCCAGCAGCCCCTCGGACAGCCACCTATATGGCTACACCTTC. It encodes CASSPSDSHLYGYTF.

The chain is built from TRBV28 and TRBJ2-5; 8 bases fit TRBD2. Trimming cost V 4 bases and J 4 bases; bases outside gene matches: 23. The CDR3 loop spans 20 amino acids. Germline V lookup: CDR1 MDHEN, CDR2 SYDVKM. CDR3 region: CASSSSVGNVEAGVGETQYF. The CDR3, as DNA: TGTGCCAGCAGTTCTAGTGTGGGGAATGTAGAAGCGGGAGTTGGAGAGACCCAGTACTTC.

This chain uses TRBV27 with TRBJ2-7; perhaps TRBD1 as D (6 bases). Germline loops: CDR1 MNHEY, CDR2 SMNVEV (reference sequence). The CDR3 is 14 residues long. Trimming removed 3 bases at V and 2 bases at J, with 11 bases between. CDR3 sequence reads: CASSFSRGAYEQYF. In DNA form, the CDR3 reads TGTGCCAGCAGTTTTTCCAGGGGAGCCTACGAGCAGTACTTC.

This clone occurred once. The chain links TRBV27 to TRBJ2-5, with 12 bases that match TRBD2. Germline CDR1 reads MNHEY; CDR2 reads SMNVEV (reference sequence). The CDR3 spans 17 residues. V trimming: 10 bases; J trimming: 4 bases; junction bases outside the gene matches: 16. CDR3 DNA sequence: TGTGCCACCTCAGGACTAGCGGGACCGACGCAACGAGAGACCCAGTACTTC. Encoded protein: CATSGLAGPTQRETQYF.